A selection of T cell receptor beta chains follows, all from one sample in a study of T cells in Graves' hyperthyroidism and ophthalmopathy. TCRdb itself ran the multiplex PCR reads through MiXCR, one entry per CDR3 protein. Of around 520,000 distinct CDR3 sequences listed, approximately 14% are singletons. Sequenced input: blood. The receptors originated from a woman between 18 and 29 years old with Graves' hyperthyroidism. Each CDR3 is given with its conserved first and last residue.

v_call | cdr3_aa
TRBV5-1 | CASSSEGRYYVGYTF
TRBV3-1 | CASSDPRIYNEQFF
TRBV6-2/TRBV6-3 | CASAGGYEQYF
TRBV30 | CAWRDVGTGGAFF
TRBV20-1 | CSGAGQGSQETQYF
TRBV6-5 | CASSYSQNLAKNIQYF
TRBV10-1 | CASSESSSGGRETQYF
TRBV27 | CASSSGRTTEAFF
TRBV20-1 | CSAEASDPSTDTQYF
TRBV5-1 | CASSPVRTSETQYF
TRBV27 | CASSPFGPVTEAFF
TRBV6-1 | CASSPRTGREAFF
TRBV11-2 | CASSFGTPYGYTF
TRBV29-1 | CSAETRTGGIHTEAFF
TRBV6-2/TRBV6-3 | CASSFKGTSTDTQYF
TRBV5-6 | CASSLQGYDAEAFF
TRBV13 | CASSRVFNNEQFF
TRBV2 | CASSPGQGASQPQHF
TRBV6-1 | CASSGQISNQPQHF
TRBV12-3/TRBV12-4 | CASSRDRYTGELFF
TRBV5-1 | CASSPSFRGGETQYF
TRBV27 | CASSSPQGMNTGAFF
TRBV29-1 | CSVGISGRGNTGELFF
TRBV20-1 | CSARVPANYGYTF
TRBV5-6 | CASSSGRTNQPQHF
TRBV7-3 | CASSSSGQGTDTQYF